This T cell receptor beta chain was observed in a study of identical twins. Study-level findings and limits: Cord blood's abundant beta clonotypes had fewer insertions, unlike memory repertoires. Partly confounded zero-insertion analyses could result from invariant MAIT and iNKT cells. In beta out-of-frame sequences, the excess sharing between twins was weaker.

A universal primer site was created by template switching, with the cDNA bearing unique molecular identifiers. A single record per CDR3 protein comes from TCRdb applying MiXCR to the 5' RACE reads. The sample yields around 650,000 distinct CDR3 sequences, roughly 6.6% seen once. The CDR3 is 14 residues long. Trimming took 0 bases from V and 12 from J, leaving 15 bases between them. Germline values: CDR1 MNHNS, CDR2 SASEGT. With respect to this clonotype: What it binds is not known.

These data were also filed under a second study, of yellow fever vaccine responses in identical twins.

Sequenced sample: PBMCs. The V call is TRBV6-1, the J call TRBJ2-1; D may be TRBD1 (6 bases). This receptor was obtained from a woman aged 18 to 35 in good health. CDR3 region: CASSEARGGVVQFF. The CDR3 DNA follows: TGTGCCAGCAGTGAAGCGAGAGGGGGAGTGGTGCAGTTCTTC.